The 21 T cell receptor beta chains below all came from one sample that was sequenced in a study of glioma-infiltrating T cells after dendritic cell vaccination. The repertoire was sequenced with immunoSEQ multiplex PCR; TCRdb's copy has only in-frame clones and lacks some. Among over 55,000 clones listed, under 90% were seen once. The sequences come from blood, collected before dendritic cell vaccination. These receptors were taken from a human donor with glioblastoma.

This chain connects TRBV9 to TRBJ1-1; maybe TRBD1 (5 bases). The V end lost 0 bases, the J end lost 1 base, and 7 bases lay between the germline ends. Germline loops: CDR1 SGDLS, CDR2 YYNGEE. There are 14 residues in the CDR3. The CDR3 here is CASSVDQGNTEAFF. CDR3 sequence (DNA): TGTGCCAGCAGCGTAGACCAGGGGAACACTGAAGCTTTCTTT.

The V and J genes are TRBV5-1 and TRBJ1-2, with a possible D match to TRBD1 (5 bases). The V and J ends lost 1 base and 8 bases respectively, with 18 bases between them. The CDR3 extends over 15 amino acids. Per germline, CDR1 SGHRS and CDR2 YFSETQ. CDR3 in DNA: TGCGCCAGCAGCTTGATACAGACAGAACTGGGAGGCTACACCTTC. Its protein product is CASSLIQTELGGYTF.

The CDR3 here is CASSGDRGANQPQHF. The CDR3 nucleotides are TGTGCCAGTAGCGGGGACAGGGGGGCGAATCAGCCCCAGCATTTT. This rearrangement joins TRBV19 to TRBJ1-5, with TRBD1 matching 11 bases. This CDR3 comprises 15 residues. Germline CDR1 LNHDA, CDR2 SQIVND (reference sequence). V lost 6 bases, J lost 4 bases, and 5 bases stayed unmatched.

The gene calls are TRBV5-4 and TRBJ2-7; TRBD1 agrees at 12 bases. V lost 4 bases to trimming and J lost 6 bases; unmatched junction nucleotides: 11. CDR1 and CDR2 from the germline V gene are SGHNT and YYREEE (reference sequence). This CDR3 is 16 amino acids long. The CDR3 loop reads CASSPVGTGGLGEQYF. For the CDR3, the DNA is TGTGCCAGCAGCCCTGTCGGGACAGGGGGCCTGGGCGAGCAGTACTTC.

V and J are TRBV5-4 and TRBJ2-7; D perhaps matches TRBD2 (6 bases). Trimming pared 4 bases from V and 0 bases from J, leaving 14 bases between. Per the germline V gene, CDR1 is SGHNT and CDR2 is YYREEE (reference sequence). The CDR3 is 15 residues long. The CDR3 protein is CASSKDSGSSYEQYF. CDR3 coding DNA: TGTGCCAGCAGCAAGGATAGCGGTAGCTCCTACGAGCAGTACTTC.

The genes are TRBV7-6 and TRBJ1-1, with 7 bases fitting TRBD1. CDR1 SGHVS and CDR2 FNYEAQ come from the germline V gene. The CDR3 covers 13 residues. V trimming: 5 bases; J trimming: 5 bases; junction bases outside the gene matches: 5. CDR3 nucleotides: TGTGCCAGCAGCCAGACAGGGAGGACTGAAGCTTTCTTT. Amino acid sequence: CASSQTGRTEAFF.

The sample holds a few counts of this clone. The V gene is TRBV7-2, the J gene TRBJ2-1; 9 bases map to TRBD2. This CDR3 has 16 residues. J was trimmed by 6 bases and V by 5 bases; bases with no gene match: 11. CDR1 and CDR2 (germline): SGHTA, FQGNSA. CDR3 coding DNA: TGTGCCAGCAGCCGAGAGGGTCTAGCGGGGCGCAATGAGCAGTTCTTC. It translates to CASSREGLAGRNEQFF.

V is TRBV7-9 and J is TRBJ2-5, with 10 nucleotides matching TRBD2. The V segment lost 3 bases and the J segment 4 bases; nucleotides outside the gene matches: 5. The V gene's germline CDR1 is SEHNR and CDR2 FQNEAQ (reference sequence). This CDR3 contains 15 residues. Written as DNA, the CDR3 is TGTGCCAGCAGCTTGATAGTAGCGGGGGGAGAGACCCAGTACTTC. Protein product: CASSLIVAGGETQYF. Complete variable domain (other parts from reference TRBV7-9 and TRBJ2-5): DTGVSQNPRHKITKRGQNVTFRCDPISEHNRLYWYRQTLGQGPEFLTYFQNEAQLEKSRLLSDRFSAERPKGSFSTLEIQRTEQGDSAMYLCASSLIVAGGETQYFGPGTRLLVL.

This clone has just a few counts. CDR3 in amino acids: CASSFLIDRLEGYTF. DNA for the CDR3: TGTGCCAGCAGCTTCCTCATAGACAGGTTGGAAGGCTACACCTTC. The genes are TRBV7-9 and TRBJ1-2; the D gene is possibly TRBD1 (6 bases). V lost 3 bases to trimming and J lost 8 bases, with 19 bases between them. Germline CDR1 and CDR2: SEHNR and FQNEAQ (reference sequence). CDR3 length: 15 amino acids.

The J gene is TRBJ1-1, the V gene TRBV14; no reliable D call. This CDR3 spans 13 amino acids. Trimming shortened V by 4 bases and J by 2 bases, and 8 bases separated the two germline ends. Looked up from germline, CDR1 is SGHDN and CDR2 is FVKESK. CDR3 sequence (DNA): TGTGCCAGCAGCCCTAAACGTAACACTGAAGCTTTCTTT. Protein product: CASSPKRNTEAFF.

The rearrangement joins TRBV27 to TRBJ2-1, with a possible D match to TRBD2 (7 bases). V lost 5 bases, J lost 6 bases, and 20 bases lay in between. The CDR3 loop spans 16 amino acids. Germline V CDR1 and CDR2: MNHEY, SMNVEV (reference sequence). CDR3 sequence reads: CASSSTSGGASNEQFF. The CDR3, as DNA: TGTGCCAGCAGTAGTACTAGTGGGGGGGCTAGCAATGAGCAGTTCTTC.

The CDR3, as DNA: TGTGCCAGCAGCTTCCGAGACACCGGGGAGCTGTTTTTT. Its translation is CASSFRDTGELFF. The chain has TRBV11-2 and TRBJ2-2; D is undetermined. The length of the CDR3 is 13 residues. Germline-derived CDR1 and CDR2 are SGHAT and FQNNGV. Trimming removed 3 bases at V and 3 bases at J, with 5 bases between.

V is TRBV19 and J is TRBJ1-2; D not certain. Germline CDR1 LNHDA, CDR2 SQIVND (reference sequence). V lost 1 base and J 10 bases, leaving 13 bases between the germline ends. The CDR3 length is 13 residues. The CDR3 reads CASSIAATLDYTF. CDR3 bases: TGTGCCAGTAGTATAGCGGCGACACTGGACTACACCTTC.

The genes are TRBV18 and TRBJ2-7, with a weak D call TRBD1 (6 bases). The CDR3 totals 13 residues. From germline, CDR1 is KGHSH and CDR2 LQKENI. Trimming left V 3 bases short and J 6 bases short, with 12 bases between. The CDR3 region has the DNA TGTGCCAGCTCACCTTTACAGGGCACCGAGCAGTACTTC. This encodes CASSPLQGTEQYF.

The chain joins TRBV19 to TRBJ2-5; D may be TRBD2 (6 bases). The V gene's germline CDR1 is LNHDA and CDR2 SQIVND (reference sequence). The CDR3 totals 15 residues. Trimming removed 4 bases at V and 5 bases at J, with 17 bases between. DNA for the CDR3: TGTGCCAGTAGTAGGGGCTTAGCGGCGCAGGAGACCCAGTACTTC. Protein sequence: CASSRGLAAQETQYF.

The chain has TRBV9 and TRBJ2-1; TRBD2 matches at 9 bases. The length of the CDR3 is 15 residues. CDR1 is SGDLS and CDR2 is YYNGEE in the germline V gene. V gave up 1 base and J gave up 5 bases; unmatched junction bases: 4. The chain's CDR3 is CASSVFSGSDNEQFF. CDR3 bases: TGTGCCAGCAGCGTATTTAGCGGGAGCGACAATGAGCAGTTCTTC.

The chain uses TRBV10-1 and TRBJ1-2, with 9 bases lining up with TRBD1. This CDR3 has 17 residues. Losses at the gene ends were 6 bases for V and 4 bases for J; bases not matched to a gene: 15. CDR1 is WNHNN, CDR2 SYGVQD, per germline (reference sequence). CDR3: CASRAGDRVCHCYGYTF. Here the CDR3 DNA reads TGCGCCAGCAGGGCGGGGGACAGGGTTTGTCATTGCTATGGCTACACCTTC.

DNA for the CDR3: TGCAGCGTTGTCCCTAGCGGGAACACAGATACGCAGTATTTT. Translation gives CSVVPSGNTDTQYF. The chain recombines TRBV29-1 with TRBJ2-3; 9 nucleotides line up with TRBD2. Germline V gene lookup returns CDR1 SQVTM and CDR2 ANQGSEA. The CDR3 sequence is 14 residues long. J gave up 2 bases and V 4 bases, and 4 bases lay outside the gene matches.

This clone was counted a single time. The rearrangement joins TRBV19 to TRBJ1-6; no clear D. The CDR3 sequence is 13 residues long. In germline, CDR1 is LNHDA, CDR2 SQIVND (reference sequence). V dropped 10 bases and J dropped 1 base, with 8 bases sitting between them. The CDR3 here is CATTGSYNSPLHF. CDR3 DNA sequence: TGTGCCACAACGGGATCCTATAATTCACCCCTCCACTTT.

The chain uses TRBV5-1 and TRBJ1-4, with D unclear. Germline assignment: CDR1 SGHRS and CDR2 YFSETQ. The V and J ends lost 0 bases and 5 bases respectively, with 5 bases between them. The CDR3 is 13 residues long. DNA of the CDR3: TGCGCCAGCAGCTTGGCAGGAAATGAAAAACTGTTTTTT. It specifies CASSLAGNEKLFF.

The rearrangement joins TRBV5-1 to TRBJ2-1; 12 bases fit TRBD1. Trimming took 3 bases from V and 9 from J; bases not matched to a gene: 7. CDR1 SGHRS and CDR2 YFSETQ come from the germline V gene. The CDR3 consists of 15 residues. As DNA, the CDR3 is TGCGCCAGCAGCTCCGGGACAGGGGGCTGGGGTGAGCAGTTCTTC. Amino acids: CASSSGTGGWGEQFF. Full variable domain (remainder filled in from reference TRBV5-1 and TRBJ2-1): KAGVTQTPRYLIKTRGQQVTLSCSPISGHRSVSWYQQTPGQGLQFLFEYFSETQRNKGNFPGRFSGRQFSNSRSEMNVSTLELGDSALYLCASSSGTGGWGEQFFGPGTRLTVL.